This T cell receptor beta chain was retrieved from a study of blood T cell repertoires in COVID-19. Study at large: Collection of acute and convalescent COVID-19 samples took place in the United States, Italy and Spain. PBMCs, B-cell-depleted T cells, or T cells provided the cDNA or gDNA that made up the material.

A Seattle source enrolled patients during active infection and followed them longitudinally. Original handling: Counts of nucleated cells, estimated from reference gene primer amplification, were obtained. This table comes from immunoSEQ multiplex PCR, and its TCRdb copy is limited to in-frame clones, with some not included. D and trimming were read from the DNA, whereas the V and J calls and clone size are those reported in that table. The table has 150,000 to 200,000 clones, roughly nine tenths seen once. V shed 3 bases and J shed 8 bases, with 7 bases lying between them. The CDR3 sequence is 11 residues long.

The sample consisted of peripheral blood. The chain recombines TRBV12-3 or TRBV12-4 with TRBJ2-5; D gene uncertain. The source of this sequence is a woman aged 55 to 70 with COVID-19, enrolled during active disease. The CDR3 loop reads CASSFSVTQYF. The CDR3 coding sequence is TGTGCCAGCAGTTTTTCAGTTACCCAGTACTTC.